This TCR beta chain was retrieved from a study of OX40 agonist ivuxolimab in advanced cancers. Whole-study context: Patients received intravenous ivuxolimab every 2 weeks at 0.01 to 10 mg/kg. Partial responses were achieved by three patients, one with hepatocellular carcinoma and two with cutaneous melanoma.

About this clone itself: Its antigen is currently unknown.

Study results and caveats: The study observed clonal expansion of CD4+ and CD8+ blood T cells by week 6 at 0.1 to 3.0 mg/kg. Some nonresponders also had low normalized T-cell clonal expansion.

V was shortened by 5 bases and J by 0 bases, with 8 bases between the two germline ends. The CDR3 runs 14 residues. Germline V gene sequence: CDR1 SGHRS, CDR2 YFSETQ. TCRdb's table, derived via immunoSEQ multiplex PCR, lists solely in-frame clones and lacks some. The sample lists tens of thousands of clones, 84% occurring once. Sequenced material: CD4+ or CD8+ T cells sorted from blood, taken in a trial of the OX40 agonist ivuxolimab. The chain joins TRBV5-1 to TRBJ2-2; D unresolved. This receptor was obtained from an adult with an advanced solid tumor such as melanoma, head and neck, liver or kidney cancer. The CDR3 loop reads CASRSISNTGELFF. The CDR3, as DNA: TGCGCCAGCAGGTCCATCTCGAACACCGGGGAGCTGTTTTTT.